The 8 T cell receptor beta chains reported below all come from one sample, sequenced in a study of T cells in Graves' hyperthyroidism and ophthalmopathy (dated by TCRdb to about 2019). The library relied on multiplex PCR. Sequencing relied on an Illumina HiSeq 2000. Amplification of TCR beta CDR3 regions was carried out from RNA transcripts. For the first round of RT-PCR on the TCR CDR3, the HTBI primer set was used together with the Qiagen OneStep RT-PCR kit. TCRdb cleaned the public reads at Q25 with fastp, built clones with MiXCR and kept in-frame beta chains. Each CDR3 protein appears once, grouped with its most common genes and DNA. A total of over 700,000 distinct CDR3 sequences appear in this sample, 38% of them only once. The leading ten clones occupy 7.5% to 9.5% of the sample. Sequencing was carried out using blood. The receptors were gathered from a man younger than 30 with Graves' hyperthyroidism.

This clonotype occurred a few times. The chain uses TRBV7-9 and TRBJ2-5, with TRBD1 matching over 11 bases. Trimming removed 5 bases from V and 5 bases from J; junction bases left unmatched: 10. The germline gives CDR1 SEHNR, CDR2 FQNEAQ (reference sequence). CDR3 size: 16 residues. The DNA of the CDR3 is TGTGCCAGCAGCAAACGTTTCCGGGACAGGGGGGAGACCCAGTACTTC. Protein product: CASSKRFRDRGETQYF. The whole variable domain, filled in from reference TRBV7-9 and TRBJ2-5, reads DTGVSQNPRHKITKRGQNVTFRCDPISEHNRLYWYRQTLGQGPEFLTYFQNEAQLEKSRLLSDRFSAERPKGSFSTLEIQRTEQGDSAMYLCASSKRFRDRGETQYFGPGTRLLVL.

This clonotype occurred once. The rearrangement joins TRBV18 to TRBJ1-6, with TRBD1 matching over 9 bases. The CDR3 runs 16 residues. Germline CDR1 KGHSH, CDR2 LQKENI. The junction had 5 bases not matched to a gene; V was cut back by 5 bases and J by 3 bases. The CDR3 DNA reads as TGTGCCAGCTCAAGGACAGGGGATGTCTATAATTCACCCCTCCACTTT. Its translation: CASSRTGDVYNSPLHF. The full variable domain, in which reference TRBV18 and TRBJ1-6 provide the parts outside the CDR3, is NAGVMQNPRHLVRRRGQEARLRCSPMKGHSHVYWYRQLPEEGLKFMVYLQKENIIDESGMPKERFSAEFPKEGPSILRIQQVVRGDSAAYFCASSRTGDVYNSPLHFGNGTRLTVT.

The table lists this clonotype with many counts. This chain uses TRBV7-2 with TRBJ2-5; D unresolved. Trimming removed 2 bases from V and 1 base from J, with 11 bases in between. CDR1 and CDR2 from the germline V gene are SGHTA and FQGNSA. This CDR3 has 15 amino acids. CDR3 nucleotides: TGTGCCAGCAGCTTATCTTCCGGAGCCCAAGAGACCCAGTACTTC. Residues: CASSLSSGAQETQYF.

As concerns this clonotype: One junction end does not reproduce the germline sequence, and a read error may be involved. The chain joins TRBV4-1 to TRBJ2-7; 10 bases fit TRBD2. Germline CDR1 reads MGHRA; CDR2 reads YSYEKL. This CDR3 region has 13 residues. The CDR3 loop reads CASSQDVTSGNHF. The DNA of the CDR3 is TGCGCCAGCAGCCAAGATGTCACTAGCGGGAACCACTTC.

On this clonotype itself: This may be a read error, as it is one base from a much larger clone. The V and J genes are TRBV29-1 and TRBJ2-2; a weak D match, TRBD1 (6 bases). V gave up 5 bases and J gave up 6 bases, with 13 bases separating them. The CDR3 consists of 13 residues. Germline V gene lookup returns CDR1 SQVTM and CDR2 ANQGSEA. This CDR3 is CSVLSSGAGELFF. For the CDR3, the DNA is TGCAGCGTTCTATCTTCAGGGGCCGGGGAGCTGTTTTTT.

This clonotype was detected only once. The CDR3 sequence is CSVERTGEKLFF. In DNA form, the CDR3 reads TGCAGCGTTGAGAGGACCGGGGAAAAACTGTTTTTT. The gene calls are TRBV29-1 and TRBJ1-4, with D unresolved. CDR1 is SQVTM, CDR2 ANQGSEA, per germline. The V and J ends lost 3 bases and 8 bases respectively, with 10 bases between them. The CDR3 loop spans 12 amino acids.

The rearrangement joins TRBV2 to TRBJ1-2; possibly TRBD1 for D (5 bases). Germline V CDR1 and CDR2: SNHLY, FYNNEI. This CDR3 spans 15 amino acids. With 3 bases removed from V and 3 bases from J, the gap between germline ends came to 14 bases. CDR3 DNA sequence: TGTGCCAGCAGTGAGCCCGGGGCGACGGACTATGGCTACACCTTC. Translated, it gives CASSEPGATDYGYTF.

The sample holds many counts of this clonotype. The J gene is TRBJ1-2, the V gene TRBV25-1, with D perhaps TRBD1 (5 bases). The CDR3 runs to 14 residues. CDR1 MGHDK and CDR2 SYGVNS come from the germline V gene. Trimming pared 0 bases from V and 7 bases from J, leaving 12 bases between. In DNA, the CDR3 is TGTGCCAGCAGTGAATATTTCGGGGCAAGTGGCTACACCTTC. It is translated as CASSEYFGASGYTF.